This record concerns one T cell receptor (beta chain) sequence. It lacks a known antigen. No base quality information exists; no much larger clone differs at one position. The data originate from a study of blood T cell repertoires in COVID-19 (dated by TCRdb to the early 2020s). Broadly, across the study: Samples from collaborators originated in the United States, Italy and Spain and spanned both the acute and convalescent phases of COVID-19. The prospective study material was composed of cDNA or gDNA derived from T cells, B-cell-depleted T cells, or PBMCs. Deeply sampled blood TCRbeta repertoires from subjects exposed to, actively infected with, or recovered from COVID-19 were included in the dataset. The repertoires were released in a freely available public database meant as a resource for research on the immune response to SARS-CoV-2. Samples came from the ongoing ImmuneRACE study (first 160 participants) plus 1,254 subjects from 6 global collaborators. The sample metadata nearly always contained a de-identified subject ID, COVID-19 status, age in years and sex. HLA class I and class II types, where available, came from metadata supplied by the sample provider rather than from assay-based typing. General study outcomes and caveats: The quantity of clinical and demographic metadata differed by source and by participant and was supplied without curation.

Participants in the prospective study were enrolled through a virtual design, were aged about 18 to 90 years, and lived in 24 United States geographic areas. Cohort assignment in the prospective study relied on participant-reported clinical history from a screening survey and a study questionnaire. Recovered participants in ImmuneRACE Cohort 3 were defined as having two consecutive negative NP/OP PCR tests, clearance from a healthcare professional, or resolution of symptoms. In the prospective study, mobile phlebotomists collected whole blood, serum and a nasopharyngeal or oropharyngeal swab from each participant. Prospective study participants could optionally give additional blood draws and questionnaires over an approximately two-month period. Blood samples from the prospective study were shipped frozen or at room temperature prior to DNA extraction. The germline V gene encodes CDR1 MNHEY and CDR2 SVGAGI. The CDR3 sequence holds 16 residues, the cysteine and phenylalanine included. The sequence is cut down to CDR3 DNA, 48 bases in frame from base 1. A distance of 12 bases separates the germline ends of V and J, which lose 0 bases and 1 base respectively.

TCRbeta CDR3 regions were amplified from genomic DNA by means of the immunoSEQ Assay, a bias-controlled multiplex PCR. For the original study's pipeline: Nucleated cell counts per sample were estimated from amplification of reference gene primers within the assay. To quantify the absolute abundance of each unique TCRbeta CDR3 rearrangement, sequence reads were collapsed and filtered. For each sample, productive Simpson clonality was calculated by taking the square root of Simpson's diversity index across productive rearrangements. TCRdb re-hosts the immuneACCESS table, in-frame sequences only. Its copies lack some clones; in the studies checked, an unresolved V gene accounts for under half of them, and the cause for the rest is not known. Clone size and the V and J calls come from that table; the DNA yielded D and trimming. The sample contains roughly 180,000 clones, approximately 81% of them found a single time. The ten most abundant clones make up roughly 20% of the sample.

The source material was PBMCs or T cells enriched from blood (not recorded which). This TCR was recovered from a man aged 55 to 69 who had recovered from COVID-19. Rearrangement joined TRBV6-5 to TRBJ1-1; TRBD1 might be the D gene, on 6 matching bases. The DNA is TGTGCCAGCAGTTACTCTAGTCCAGGGGCGAACACTGAAGCTTTCTTT. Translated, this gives CASSYSSPGANTEAFF.